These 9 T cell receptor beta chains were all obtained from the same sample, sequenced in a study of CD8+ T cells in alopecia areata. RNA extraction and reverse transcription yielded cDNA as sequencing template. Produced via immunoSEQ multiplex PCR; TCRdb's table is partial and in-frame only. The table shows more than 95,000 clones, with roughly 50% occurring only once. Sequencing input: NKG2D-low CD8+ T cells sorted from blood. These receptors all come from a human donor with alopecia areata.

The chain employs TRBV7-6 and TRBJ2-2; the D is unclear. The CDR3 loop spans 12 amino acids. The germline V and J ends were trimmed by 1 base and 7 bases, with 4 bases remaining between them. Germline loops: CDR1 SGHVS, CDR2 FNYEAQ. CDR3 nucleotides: TGTGCCAGCAGCTTAGTAAGCGGGGAGCTGTTTTTT. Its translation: CASSLVSGELFF.

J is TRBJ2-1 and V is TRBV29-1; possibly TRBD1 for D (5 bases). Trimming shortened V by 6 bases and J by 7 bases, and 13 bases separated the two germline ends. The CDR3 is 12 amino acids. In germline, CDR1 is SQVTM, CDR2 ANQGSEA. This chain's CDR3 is CSVPSAGNEQFF. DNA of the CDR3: TGCAGCGTGCCCTCGGCAGGGAATGAGCAGTTCTTC.

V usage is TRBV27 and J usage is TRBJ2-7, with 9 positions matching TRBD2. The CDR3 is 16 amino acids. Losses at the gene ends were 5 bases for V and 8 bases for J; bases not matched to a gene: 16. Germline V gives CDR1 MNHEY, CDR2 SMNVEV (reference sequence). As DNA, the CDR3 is TGTGCCAGCAGTCCCCACTCGCGGGGGGGCCAGTCACAGCAGTACTTC. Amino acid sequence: CASSPHSRGGQSQQYF.

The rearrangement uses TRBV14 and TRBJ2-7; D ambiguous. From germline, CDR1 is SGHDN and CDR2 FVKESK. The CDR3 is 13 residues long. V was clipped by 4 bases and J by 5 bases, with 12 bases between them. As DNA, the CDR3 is TGTGCCAGCAGCCCCTACGAGGCAGACGAGCAGTACTTC. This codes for CASSPYEADEQYF.

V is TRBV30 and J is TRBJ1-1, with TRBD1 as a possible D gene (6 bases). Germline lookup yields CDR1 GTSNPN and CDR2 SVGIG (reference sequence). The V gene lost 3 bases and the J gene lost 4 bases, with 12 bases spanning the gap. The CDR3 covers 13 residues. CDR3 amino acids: CAWRPTGTTEAFF. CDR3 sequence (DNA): TGTGCCTGGAGACCTACAGGGACCACTGAAGCTTTCTTT.

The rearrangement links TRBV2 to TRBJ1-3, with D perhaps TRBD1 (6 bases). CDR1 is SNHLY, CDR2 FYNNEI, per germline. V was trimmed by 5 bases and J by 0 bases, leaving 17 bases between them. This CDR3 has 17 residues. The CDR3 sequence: CASSYPLRQVSGNTIYF. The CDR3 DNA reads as TGTGCCAGCAGTTACCCGCTGAGACAGGTCTCTGGAAACACCATATATTTT.

CDR3 sequence reads: CASSLGTGQYF. The CDR3 DNA follows: TGTGCCAGCAGCTTGGGGACAGGGCAGTATTTT. The genes are TRBV5-6 and TRBJ2-3, with 7 bases identical to TRBD1. This CDR3 has 11 residues. Looked up from germline, CDR1 is SGHDT and CDR2 is YYEEEE. J gave up 11 bases and V 0 bases, and 0 bases lay outside the gene matches.

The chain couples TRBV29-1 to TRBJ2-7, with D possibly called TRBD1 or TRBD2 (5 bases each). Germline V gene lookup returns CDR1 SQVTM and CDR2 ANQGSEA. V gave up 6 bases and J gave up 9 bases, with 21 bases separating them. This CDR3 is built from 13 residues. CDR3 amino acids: CSVLRDGEVRQYF. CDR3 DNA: TGCAGCGTCCTACGGGACGGAGAGGTGCGGCAGTACTTC.

CDR3 region: CSVGPYDIATGDPSGLGGYTF. CDR3 DNA: TGCAGCGTGGGGCCCTATGATATCGCCACAGGGGACCCAAGTGGATTGGGTGGCTACACCTTC. This rearrangement joins TRBV29-1 to TRBJ1-2; 7 bases agree with TRBD1. The germline V gene encodes CDR1 SQVTM and CDR2 ANQGSEA. V trimming: 6 bases; J trimming: 7 bases; junction bases outside the gene matches: 35. The CDR3 length is 21 residues.